Sequencing of this T cell receptor (beta chain) was carried out in a study of blood T cells in healthy people across ages. Study background: About one barcoded beta molecule was captured per two T cells (by template switching). Study outcomes and limitations: Nothing was known about donor CMV status, and this possibly confounded expanded clonotype changes.

This clonotype was observed many times. Its antigen is unknown. The germline CDR1 and CDR2 sequences are SGHRS and YFSETQ. This CDR3 has 13 amino acids. The V and J ends lost 0 bases and 8 bases respectively, with 9 bases between them. The use of a sample-barcoded 5' primer and a J-beta primer mix characterized a second PCR of roughly 6 to 12 cycles. CDR3-containing paired-end reads numbering at least 2.5 million came from each sample. TCRdb re-called the 5' RACE reads with MiXCR, one entry per CDR3 protein. The sample holds hundreds of thousands of distinct CDR3 sequences, approximately 30% seen once.

The sequence came from a woman at least 80 years old in good health. The specimen was blood. This chain uses TRBV5-1 with TRBJ1-5; D is possibly TRBD1 (5 bases). CDR3: CASSLAWGEPQHF. As DNA, the CDR3 is TGCGCCAGCAGCTTGGCCTGGGGGGAGCCCCAGCATTTT.